The clone carrying this T cell receptor (beta chain) was seen only a few times. Other DNA sequences in this specimen translate into the identical CDR3. Clones were sequenced by immunoSEQ multiplex PCR, and TCRdb holds only the in-frame ones, with some missing. The table shows roughly 120,000 clones, with around 85% occurring only once. Germline loops: CDR1 LNHNV, CDR2 YYDKDF (reference sequence). This CDR3 contains 16 residues. With V trimmed by 0 bases and J by 4 bases, 8 bases remained unmatched. The source of the sample is a study of cytomegalovirus exposure and HLA in healthy donors. This receptor was taken from a woman aged 30 to 39 in good health and CMV-seronegative. This chain uses TRBV15 with TRBJ2-7, with 8 bases identical to TRBD1. The sample taken for sequencing was PBMCs. The CDR3: CATSRDDRGRGYEQYF. The CDR3 DNA is TGTGCCACCAGCAGAGATGACAGGGGTAGAGGTTACGAGCAGTACTTC.